This TCR beta chain was identified in a study of blood T cell repertoires in COVID-19. Method: immunoSEQ multiplex PCR; TCRdb's copy keeps in-frame clones and lacks some. The data contain 120,000 to 150,000 clones, around four fifths of them singletons. Germline loops: CDR1 MNHEY, CDR2 SVGEGT. Trimming stripped 8 bases from V and 2 bases from J, with 10 bases between. The length of the CDR3 is 13 residues. The chain employs TRBV6-2 or TRBV6-3 and TRBJ2-1; D may be TRBD1 (6 bases). The receptor's source is a human donor in a cohort sampled during active COVID-19. Sequenced sample: peripheral blood. CDR3 sequence reads: CASGRTAYNEQFF. The CDR3 nucleotides read TGTGCCAGCGGCCGGACAGCCTACAATGAGCAGTTCTTC.